Each of the 30 T cell receptor beta chains below was sequenced from the same sample in a study of blood T cell repertoires in COVID-19. Sequencing used immunoSEQ multiplex PCR; TCRdb keeps in-frame clones, though not all of them. The profile shows approximately 250,000 clones, around 90% of them singletons. The material sequenced was PBMCs or T cells enriched from blood (not recorded which). The receptors were gathered from a woman aged 55-70 years in a cohort exposed to, infected with or recovered from COVID-19 (not recorded which).

This clone came up once. The rearrangement links TRBV5-1 to TRBJ2-5, with D possibly TRBD1 on 6 matching bases. The CDR3 is 13 amino acids. Germline V gives CDR1 SGHRS, CDR2 YFSETQ. Trimming removed 5 bases from V and 5 bases from J, with 13 bases in between. The CDR3: CASSTGLEETQYF. The CDR3 DNA follows: TGCGCCAGCAGTACAGGGCTGGAGGAGACCCAGTACTTC.

The rearrangement links TRBV3-1 (or the pseudogene TRBV3-2) to TRBJ1-1, with D unresolved. Germline assignment: CDR1 LGHDT and CDR2 YNNKEL (reference sequence). The CDR3 consists of 16 residues. V was cut by 1 base and J by 0 bases, with 12 bases left in between. The chain's CDR3 is CASSQVGGYMNTEAFF. Written as DNA, the CDR3 is TGTGCCAGCAGCCAAGTAGGCGGGTACATGAACACTGAAGCTTTCTTT.

J is TRBJ1-1 and V is TRBV6-5, with D possibly being TRBD1 (5 bases). Germline assignment: CDR1 MNHEY and CDR2 SVGAGI. The CDR3 sequence is 15 residues long. The V and J ends lost 2 bases and 1 base respectively, with 11 bases between them. CDR3 region: CASSYNFQGNTEAFF. The DNA for the CDR3 is TGTGCCAGCAGTTACAATTTCCAGGGGAACACTGAAGCTTTCTTT.

The chain links TRBV19 to TRBJ1-2, with 7 bases that match TRBD1. From germline, CDR1 is LNHDA and CDR2 SQIVND (reference sequence). Unmatched junction bases numbered 11, after V lost 4 bases and J lost 6 bases. The CDR3 covers 15 residues. The DNA of the CDR3 is TGTGCCAGTAGTACTACAGGGGTGAGGTCGGATGGCTACACCTTC. This sequence encodes CASSTTGVRSDGYTF.

This clone was seen a handful of times. The rearrangement joins TRBV7-3 to TRBJ2-1; D gene unclear. V was cut by 5 bases and J by 12 bases, with 17 bases left in between. Per germline, CDR1 SGHTA and CDR2 FQGTGA. The CDR3 is made up of 13 amino acids. CDR3 DNA sequence: TGTGCCAGCAGCCCAAGTCCCAATTCGGGGCAGTTCTTC. Amino acids: CASSPSPNSGQFF.

The CDR3 loop is CAISESLGTDTQYF. Here the CDR3 DNA reads TGTGCCATCAGTGAGTCTCTAGGCACAGATACGCAGTATTTT. The gene calls are TRBV10-3 and TRBJ2-3; no definite D call. V was pared by 0 bases and J by 1 base, with 5 bases between. Germline values: CDR1 ENHRY, CDR2 SYGVKD. The CDR3 runs to 14 residues.

This chain links TRBV18 with TRBJ1-6, with D hard to call. In germline, CDR1 is KGHSH, CDR2 LQKENI. The CDR3 spans 12 residues. Trimming stripped 3 bases from V and 7 bases from J, with 4 bases between. In nucleotides, the CDR3 is TGTGCCAGCTCACCTCCAAATTCACCCCTCCACTTT. This codes for CASSPPNSPLHF.

The chain joins TRBV20-1 to TRBJ2-2, with no clear D. Germline V lookup: CDR1 DFQATT, CDR2 SNEGSKA (reference sequence). V was trimmed by 5 bases and J by 5 bases, leaving 6 bases between them. The CDR3 length is 11 residues. As DNA, the CDR3 is TGCAGTGCTGTCGGGACCGGGGAGCTGTTTTTT. Translating gives CSAVGTGELFF.

The chain combines TRBV7-2 with TRBJ1-2; 9 bases are shared with TRBD1. The CDR3 has 16 residues. In germline, CDR1 is SGHTA, CDR2 FQGNSA. Trimming at V came to 1 base and at J to 7 bases, leaving 10 bases not matched to a gene. CDR3 sequence reads: CASSLVGTGSMRGYTF. The CDR3 coding sequence is TGTGCCAGCAGCTTAGTCGGGACAGGGTCGATGCGTGGCTACACCTTC.

With respect to this clone: One junction end disagrees with the germline gene, perhaps due to a read error. J is TRBJ2-7 and V is TRBV5-1; 9 nucleotides align to TRBD1. The CDR3 consists of 18 residues. Germline lookup yields CDR1 SGHRS and CDR2 YFSETQ. In DNA form, the CDR3 reads TGCGTCAGCAGCTTGGCCAAATCTGGGACAGGGAGCTCCTACGAGCAGTACTTC. Residues: CVSSLAKSGTGSSYEQYF.

The gene calls are TRBV7-2 and TRBJ1-1; D is undetermined. CDR3 size: 13 residues. V was cut by 1 base and J by 4 bases, with 7 bases left in between. CDR1 and CDR2 from the germline V gene are SGHTA and FQGNSA. For the CDR3, the DNA is TGTGCCAGCAGCTTAGACCCGGGCACTGAAGCTTTCTTT. Protein: CASSLDPGTEAFF.

The table lists this clone with a count of one. The J gene is TRBJ1-5, the V gene TRBV19; TRBD1 matches at 8 bases. The junction had 6 bases not matched to a gene; V was cut back by 0 bases and J by 2 bases. CDR3 size: 17 residues. Germline loops: CDR1 LNHDA, CDR2 SQIVND (reference sequence). Here the CDR3 reads CASSIDPDRGGNQPQHF. DNA for the CDR3: TGTGCCAGTAGTATAGATCCCGACAGGGGTGGCAATCAGCCCCAGCATTTT.

The chain joins TRBV18 to TRBJ1-5; perhaps TRBD1 as D (5 bases). The V and J ends lost 3 bases and 8 bases respectively, with 14 bases between them. This CDR3 comprises 14 residues. Germline CDR1 reads KGHSH; CDR2 reads LQKENI. The CDR3: CASSPNKGREPQHF. Written as DNA, the CDR3 is TGTGCCAGCTCACCTAATAAGGGGCGCGAGCCCCAGCATTTT.

V and J are TRBV5-1 and TRBJ1-6; 7 bases fit TRBD1. Germline V CDR1 and CDR2: SGHRS, YFSETQ. The CDR3 loop spans 14 amino acids. Trimming took 4 bases from V and 8 from J; bases not matched to a gene: 6. The DNA for the CDR3 is TGCGCCAGCAGCCCCGGGACAGCAGATTCACCCCTCCACTTT. Its translation is CASSPGTADSPLHF.

The chain joins TRBV30 to TRBJ1-1, with 8 bases lining up with TRBD1. Looked up from germline, CDR1 is GTSNPN and CDR2 is SVGIG (reference sequence). CDR3 length: 14 residues. Trimming cost V 4 bases and J 4 bases; bases outside gene matches: 8. As DNA, the CDR3 is TGTGCCTGGAAGCAGGGGGCTCGCGTCACTGAAGCTTTCTTT. This translates into CAWKQGARVTEAFF.

This clone has just one count. V usage is TRBV4-1 and J usage is TRBJ1-4; D is uncertain. The CDR3 covers 12 residues. The V end was cut by 2 bases, the J end by 10 bases, with 8 bases between. CDR1 is MGHRA, CDR2 YSYEKL, per germline. The CDR3 nucleotides are TGCGCCAGCAGCCAACCGGGTGGAAAACTGTTTTTT. Protein product: CASSQPGGKLFF.

The gene calls are TRBV4-2 and TRBJ2-1; TRBD1 agrees at 7 bases. V gave up 3 bases and J gave up 2 bases; unmatched junction bases: 7. Germline V gene sequence: CDR1 LGHNA, CDR2 YNFKEQ. The CDR3 runs 16 residues. In DNA form, the CDR3 reads TGTGCCAGCAGCCAGAACGACAGGGACCCCTACAATGAGCAGTTCTTC. This translates into CASSQNDRDPYNEQFF.

V is TRBV2 and J is TRBJ2-3; D may be TRBD2 (6 bases). V dropped 4 bases and J dropped 2 bases, with 13 bases sitting between them. The CDR3 contains 15 residues. Germline-derived CDR1 and CDR2 are SNHLY and FYNNEI. The CDR3 DNA reads TGTGCCAGCAGTGTGGGGGGATTATCCACAGATACGCAGTATTTT. Its protein is CASSVGGLSTDTQYF.

This chain connects TRBV19 to TRBJ2-4; 14 bases line up with TRBD2. V was pared by 6 bases and J by 0 bases, with 7 bases of the junction left unmatched. Germline V lookup: CDR1 LNHDA, CDR2 SQIVND (reference sequence). The CDR3 has 18 amino acids. CDR3 DNA: TGTGCCAGTAGCCTGGGACTAGCGGGAGAGATAGCCAAAAACATTCAGTACTTC. Its translation is CASSLGLAGEIAKNIQYF.

V usage is TRBV7-8 and J usage is TRBJ1-4; maybe TRBD1 (5 bases). The CDR3 contains 14 residues. The ends were cut back, 3 bases at V and 7 bases at J, with 12 bases in the middle. Per the germline V gene, CDR1 is SGHVS and CDR2 is FQNEAQ. This CDR3 is CASSFRQGGEKLFF. The CDR3 DNA reads TGTGCCAGCAGCTTTCGTCAGGGCGGTGAAAAACTGTTTTTT.

The rearrangement uses TRBV9 and TRBJ2-1; D might be TRBD1 (5 bases). V lost 1 base and J lost 7, with 18 bases in between. Germline loops: CDR1 SGDLS, CDR2 YYNGEE. The CDR3 has 16 residues. DNA for the CDR3: TGTGCCAGCAGCGTACTTCCGGAAGGGGCTTGGAATGAGCAGTTCTTC. It codes for CASSVLPEGAWNEQFF.

The chain is built from TRBV20-1 and TRBJ1-2; 7 bases map to TRBD1. Germline CDR1 is DFQATT and CDR2 is SNEGSKA (reference sequence). The CDR3 is 15 residues long. With 6 bases clipped from V and 0 bases from J, the junction kept 10 bases outside the gene matches. The CDR3 nucleotides are TGCAGTGCCAGTCCCCGACAGGGAGCTAACTATGGCTACACCTTC. It specifies CSASPRQGANYGYTF.

The genes are TRBV23-1 and TRBJ1-5, with D hard to call. TRBV23-1 is flagged as an ORF with uncertain function. The V end lost 0 bases, the J end lost 0 bases, and 12 bases lay between the germline ends. This CDR3 comprises 17 residues. CDR3 sequence reads: CASSQSLGLYSNQPQHF. CDR3 sequence (DNA): TGCGCCAGCAGTCAATCACTAGGCCTTTATAGCAATCAGCCCCAGCATTTT.

CDR3 nucleotide sequence: TGTGCCAGCAGCTTAGGGACAGGGGGAAGCACAGATACGCAGTATTTT. Its protein product is CASSLGTGGSTDTQYF. The chain combines TRBV7-6 with TRBJ2-3; 10 nucleotides agree with TRBD1. Germline trimming cut 1 base from V and 0 bases from J; bases unmatched to any gene: 1. CDR1 is SGHVS, CDR2 FNYEAQ, per germline. This CDR3 is 16 amino acids long.

V usage is TRBV2 and J usage is TRBJ2-1, with 9 bases identical to TRBD1. The germline V gene encodes CDR1 SNHLY and CDR2 FYNNEI. With 11 bases clipped from V and 0 bases from J, the junction kept 8 bases outside the gene matches. There are 15 residues in the CDR3. This CDR3 is CACTGTGSSYNEQFF. Written as DNA, the CDR3 is TGTGCCTGCACCGGGACAGGGAGCTCCTACAATGAGCAGTTCTTC.

The rearrangement joins TRBV2 to TRBJ1-2; D unclear. The CDR3 totals 15 residues. Trimming removed 4 bases at V and 1 base at J, with 13 bases between. CDR1 and CDR2 from the germline V gene are SNHLY and FYNNEI. The CDR3 spells CASSGGQDYNYGYTF. The CDR3 nucleotides read TGTGCCAGCAGTGGAGGCCAGGACTATAACTATGGCTACACCTTC.

The rearrangement links TRBV5-1 to TRBJ2-1; unclear D gene. This CDR3 has 15 amino acids. Trimming stripped 0 bases from V and 5 bases from J, with 12 bases between. CDR1 SGHRS and CDR2 YFSETQ come from the germline V gene. The CDR3 here is CASSLAPGVNNEQFF. The CDR3 bases are TGCGCCAGCAGCTTGGCGCCCGGAGTGAACAATGAGCAGTTCTTC.

The rearrangement links TRBV5-1 to TRBJ2-1; D call uncertain. Per the germline V gene, CDR1 is SGHRS and CDR2 is YFSETQ. This CDR3 contains 13 residues. V gave up 0 bases and J gave up 8 bases, with 9 bases separating them. For the CDR3, the DNA is TGCGCCAGCAGCTTGGACACGGCGGATGAGCAGTTCTTC. This translates into CASSLDTADEQFF. Drawing the rest from reference TRBV5-1 and TRBJ2-1, the complete variable domain is KAGVTQTPRYLIKTRGQQVTLSCSPISGHRSVSWYQQTPGQGLQFLFEYFSETQRNKGNFPGRFSGRQFSNSRSEMNVSTLELGDSALYLCASSLDTADEQFFGPGTRLTVL.

This sequence joins TRBV4-1 and TRBJ2-7; perhaps TRBD1 as D (6 bases). The CDR3 is made up of 17 amino acids. The V and J ends lost 0 bases and 3 bases respectively, with 18 bases between them. CDR1 and CDR2 (germline): MGHRA, YSYEKL. CDR3 sequence (DNA): TGCGCCAGCAGCCAAGATGGGGGCGGAGTTGACGGCTACGAGCAGTACTTC. The encoded protein is CASSQDGGGVDGYEQYF.

The gene calls are TRBV7-2 and TRBJ2-7, with TRBD1 identical over 7 bases. Germline V gene data show CDR1 as SGHTA and CDR2 as FQGNSA. The CDR3 runs 14 residues. With 5 bases clipped from V and 1 base from J, the junction kept 5 bases outside the gene matches. CDR3 in amino acids: CASSGGQPSYEQYF. The DNA of the CDR3 is TGTGCCAGCAGCGGGGGACAGCCTTCCTACGAGCAGTACTTC. The whole variable domain, remainder taken from reference TRBV7-2 and TRBJ2-7, is GAGVSQSPSNKVTEKGKDVELRCDPISGHTALYWYRQSLGQGLEFLIYFQGNSAPDKSGLPSDRFSAERTGGSVSTLTIQRTQQEDSAVYLCASSGGQPSYEQYFGPGTRLTVT.